This TCR beta chain was observed in a study of T cells in Graves' hyperthyroidism and ophthalmopathy. This clonotype was recorded at least ten times. The investigators amplified TCR beta CDR3 regions from RNA transcripts. The HTBI set primed first-round TCR CDR3 RT-PCR. TCRdb reprocessed the multiplex PCR reads with MiXCR, giving one entry per CDR3 protein. The sample carries hundreds of thousands of distinct CDR3 sequences, approximately 20% recorded once. The CDR3 runs to 16 residues. In germline, CDR1 is MGHRA, CDR2 YSYEKL. Trimming cost V 1 base and J 9 bases, with 19 bases left between them. The clonotype was recovered from a woman aged 18-29 years with Graves' hyperthyroidism. The specimen sequenced was blood. The genes are TRBV4-1 and TRBJ1-5; D is perhaps TRBD1 (6 bases). The DNA for the CDR3 is TGCGCCAGCAGCCAAGTACCGGGGGGGGCGGTGACGCCCCAGCATTTT. This encodes CASSQVPGGAVTPQHF.